A single sample is the source of the 2 T cell receptor beta chains below, sequenced in a study of shared T cell receptors in the human thymus. Using immunoSEQ multiplex PCR, the repertoire was profiled, and TCRdb retains in-frame clones only, with some absent. The data show roughly 710,000 clones, around 85% seen once. The same data also contributed to another study, on human thymus T cells.

Sequenced material: thymocytes. These TCRs come from a girl less than two years old with a congenital heart defect.

The rearrangement uses TRBV2 and TRBJ1-2; possibly TRBD1 for D (6 bases). This CDR3 region has 14 residues. The ends were cut back, 4 bases at V and 2 bases at J, with 11 bases in the middle. CDR1 SNHLY and CDR2 FYNNEI come from the germline V gene. The chain's CDR3 is CASSVWTANYGYTF. The CDR3 DNA sequence: TGTGCCAGCAGTGTGTGGACAGCCAACTATGGCTACACCTTC. Drawing the rest from reference TRBV2 and TRBJ1-2, the complete variable domain is EPEVTQTPSHQVTQMGQEVILRCVPISNHLYFYWYRQILGQKVEFLVSFYNNEISEKSEIFDDQFSVERPDGSNFTLKIRSTKLEDSAMYFCASSVWTANYGYTFGSGTRLTVV.

This chain links TRBV10-3 with TRBJ1-5, with a possible D match to TRBD1 (5 bases). The V and J ends lost 5 bases and 2 bases respectively, with 13 bases between them. Germline lookup yields CDR1 ENHRY and CDR2 SYGVKD. This CDR3 is 15 amino acids long. CDR3 bases: TGTGCCATCAGTAAAGGACACTTGGGCAATCAGCCCCAGCATTTT. Protein product: CAISKGHLGNQPQHF.